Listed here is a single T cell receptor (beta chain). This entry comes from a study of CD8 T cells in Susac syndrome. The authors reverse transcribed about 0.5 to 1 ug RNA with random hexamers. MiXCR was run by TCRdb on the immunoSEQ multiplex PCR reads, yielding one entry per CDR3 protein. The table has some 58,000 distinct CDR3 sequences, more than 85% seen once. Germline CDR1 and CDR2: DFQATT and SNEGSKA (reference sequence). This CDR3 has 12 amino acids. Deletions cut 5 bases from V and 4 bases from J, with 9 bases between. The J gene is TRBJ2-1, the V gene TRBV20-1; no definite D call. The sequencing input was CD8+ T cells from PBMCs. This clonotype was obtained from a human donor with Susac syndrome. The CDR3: CSAPDRYNEQFF. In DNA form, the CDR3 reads TGCAGTGCTCCTGACCGATACAATGAGCAGTTCTTC.